This T cell receptor (beta chain) is drawn from a study of regulatory T cells in long-lasting Graves disease (dated by TCRdb to 2020 to 2022). Study-wide context: Newly diagnosed Graves' disease patients had taken antithyroid drugs for less than 3 months. This study used TCR sequencing and RNA sequencing of peripheral blood to compare persistent Graves' disease patients against newly diagnosed Graves' disease patients. A total of roughly 33 samples were covered by TCR sequencing, comprising some 13 persistent and roughly 20 newly diagnosed Graves' disease patients. The study took place in China and was registered as a clinical trial. Study-level results and caveats: Preferential use of TRBV28, TRBJ1-2 and TRBJ2-5 was observed in persistent disease, whereas TRBV20-1 and TRBJ2-1 were favored in newly diagnosed disease. Persistent patients shared more public clonotypes among themselves (2,741) than newly diagnosed patients did (over 900). Peripheral blood alone was examined, since thyroid tissue, which constituted the primary lesion, could not be accessed. As a limitation, the authors acknowledged that the small sample size may reduce accuracy. Sequencing and analysis were restricted to the TCR beta chain. Persistent Graves' disease patients showed lower TCR Shannon entropy and fewer highly expanded clones than newly diagnosed patients, suggesting clonal expansion.

The library came from multiplex PCR. The sequencer was an Illumina HiSeq 4000. CDR3 regions were amplified by Arm-PCR with iRepertoire HTBI primers to construct TCR beta libraries. PCR products were gel purified before sequencing. The source study handled its data this way. Across samples, around 58 TRBV and approximately 15 TRBJ segments were identified and used for gene usage analysis of CDR3 amino acid clonotypes. COPE and FqMerger were used to merge filtered high-quality paired reads into contigs. BLAST was used to align contigs to IMGT TRBV, TRBD and TRBJ reference genes, with CDR3 defined following IMGT. Clonotypes above 0.1% frequency were classified as highly expanded clones. Shannon entropy served as the measure of repertoire diversity, while the Gini coefficient captured V-J evenness. Public clonotypes were defined as clonotypes shared by more than one individual. TCRdb trimmed public reads at Q25 via fastp, called clones via MiXCR and kept in-frame beta chains. CDR3 protein duplicates are merged, each entry listing the most common genes and DNA. The V and J calls follow TCRdb's processing rather than the paper's. In this sample the table shows 350,000 to 450,000 distinct CDR3 sequences, about 10% of which occur a single time. The ten top clones hold approximately 19% of the sample.

What this sample's time point label stands for: newly diagnosed GD, antithyroid drugs for less than 3 months. For both TCR sequencing and RNA sequencing, RNA was extracted from PBMCs in TRIzol. Graves' disease was diagnosed according to American Thyroid Association guidelines. Patients were recruited from an endocrinology department in Xi'an, China. Each patient gave about 9.1 milliliters of peripheral blood, collected in an EDTA anticoagulant tube. Ficoll Paque Plus density gradient separation was used to isolate PBMCs, and no additional T cell sorting was done. An Agilent 2100 Bioanalyzer and agarose gel were used to check RNA quality, and a NanoDrop 2000 was used to measure RNA concentration. This clonotype was counted between two and nine times. Its binding antigen is unknown. No much larger clone is present one base from it, and per-base qualities are unavailable. From a lookup of the germline V gene, CDR1 and CDR2 are SGHVS and FNYEAQ. The CDR3 measures 23 amino acids from cysteine to phenylalanine. Only the CDR3 portion is preserved as DNA: 69 bases, with reading frame beginning at the first base.

This same sample was also taken into another study, of T cells in Graves' hyperthyroidism and ophthalmopathy. The second study's authors report: Stable Graves' hyperthyroidism was defined as no progression to ophthalmopathy during 18 months of follow-up. Hyperthyroidism patients were newly diagnosed, with disease duration under 2 months, and aged 18 to 65 years. Exclusion was applied to patients with uncontrolled infections, other autoimmune diseases, pregnancy or lactation. Diagnoses were established on the basis of clinical symptoms, serum thyroxine and TRAb, thyroid ultrasound, and orbital computed tomography. The first round of RT-PCR for the TCR CDR3 was performed with the HTBI primer set and the Qiagen OneStep RT-PCR kit. Most expanded thyroid clonotypes (frequency above 0.001) were also found in blood, which suggests that blood repertoires may mirror thyroid immune responses. In cross-validation, a model built on a 13 V-J signature told ophthalmopathy apart from stable hyperthyroidism with about 90% sensitivity and around 81% specificity, and in testing the same model reached 80%/75%. In validation, the model predicted progression to ophthalmopathy a median of about 6.5 months before onset, with approximately 71% sensitivity and 72.22% specificity. To identify distinguishing TCR V-J signatures, a discovery cohort of about 95 patients was used, comprising 43 with Graves' ophthalmopathy and 57 with stable Graves' hyperthyroidism. Prospective prediction of ophthalmopathy was tested in an independent validation cohort consisting of roughly 20 hyperthyroidism patients and 15 to 17 patients who later progressed to ophthalmopathy. The 75 to 100 discovery patients were randomly divided into training and test sets at a 7:3 ratio. In about 6 Graves' hyperthyroidism patients, the study also compared T-cell repertoires from thyroid tissue with T-cell repertoires from blood. Following sampling, methimazole starting at 30 mg daily was given to hyperthyroidism patients, and high-dose intravenous methylprednisolone was given to ophthalmopathy patients. Libraries were constructed in a second round of multiplex PCR, after which size selection and purification were performed. Sequencing of the libraries was done on an Illumina HiSeq2000 using paired-end 100 bp reads. SOAPnuke was used to process the raw data, removing reads that contained adapters or uncalled bases, had a mean Phred below 15, or lacked an exact match to the constant primer or identifier. High-quality paired reads were merged using COPE v1.2.5, and each unique nucleotide sequence was defined as a clonotype. Clonotypes were aligned to IMGT TRBV, TRBD and TRBJ reference segments using MiTCR v1.1. Analysis was restricted to V-J combinations with a frequency above 0.0001, which covered about 99% of repertoires. The TCS score was defined as F50 (clonal expansion) divided by E x V (chaos), with BLOSUM62-based TCRdist calculated between CDR3 peptides within each V-J. Welch's t-statistics and random forest reduced 500 to 650 V-J features to 13, which were used in a naive Bayes classifier (R e1071). No statistical method was used to fix the sample size in advance, and group allocation was not hidden from the investigators. According to the paper, TCR Vbeta CDR3 sequencing was carried out on some 130 peripheral blood samples, which came from about 45 ophthalmopathy, 75 or so hyperthyroidism and roughly 17 progressor patients.

The sample was peripheral blood mononuclear cells (PBMCs), taken at new diagnosis, from a patient treated with antithyroid drugs. The source of this sequence is a young woman with Graves disease. Donor details come from another sample of the same person, matched by shared clones. Rearrangement joined TRBV7-6 to TRBJ2-1; D gene: possibly TRBD2, on 6 matching bases. The better agreement between TRBJ2-5 and the DNA end casts doubt on the J call. The CDR3 amino acid sequence is: CASSLPTARKDLRTGDSQETQYF. The DNA sequence is TGTGCCAGCAGCTTACCCACGGCACGCAAGGATCTCCGGACGGGAGACAGCCAAGAGACCCAGTACTTC.